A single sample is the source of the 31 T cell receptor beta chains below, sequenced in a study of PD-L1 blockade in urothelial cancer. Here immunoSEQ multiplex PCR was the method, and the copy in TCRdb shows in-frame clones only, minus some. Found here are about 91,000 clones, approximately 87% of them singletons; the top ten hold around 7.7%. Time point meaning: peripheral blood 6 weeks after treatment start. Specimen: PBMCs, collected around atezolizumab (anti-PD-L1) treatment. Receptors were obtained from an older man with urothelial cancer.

DNA of the CDR3: TGTGCCAGCAGTTACTCGAAAACTTCCAGGGGAGGGGGCTACACCTTC. This encodes CASSYSKTSRGGGYTF. This chain links TRBV6-5 with TRBJ1-2, with D perhaps matching TRBD1 (6 bases). CDR1 MNHEY and CDR2 SVGAGI come from the germline V gene. CDR3 size: 16 residues. V lost 0 bases to trimming and J lost 8 bases, with 19 bases between them.

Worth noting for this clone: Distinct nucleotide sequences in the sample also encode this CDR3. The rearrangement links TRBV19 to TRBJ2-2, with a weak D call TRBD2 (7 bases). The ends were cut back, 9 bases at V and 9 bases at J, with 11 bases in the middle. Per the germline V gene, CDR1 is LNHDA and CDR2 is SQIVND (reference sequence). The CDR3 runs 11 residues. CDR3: CASLGGRELFF. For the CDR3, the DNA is TGTGCCAGCCTCGGGGGGCGGGAGCTGTTTTTT. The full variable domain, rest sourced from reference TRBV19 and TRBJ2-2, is DGGITQSPKYLFRKEGQNVTLSCEQNLNHDAMYWYRQDPGQGLRLIYYSQIVNDFQKGDIAEGYSVSREKKESFPLTVTSAQKNPTAFYLCASLGGRELFFGEGSRLTVL.

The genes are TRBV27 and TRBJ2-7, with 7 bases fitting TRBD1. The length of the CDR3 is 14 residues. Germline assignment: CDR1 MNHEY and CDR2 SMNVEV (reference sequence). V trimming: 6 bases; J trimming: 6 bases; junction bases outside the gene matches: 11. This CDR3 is CASRHLTGAREQYF. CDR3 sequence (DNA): TGTGCCAGCAGACACCTCACAGGGGCCCGCGAGCAGTACTTC.

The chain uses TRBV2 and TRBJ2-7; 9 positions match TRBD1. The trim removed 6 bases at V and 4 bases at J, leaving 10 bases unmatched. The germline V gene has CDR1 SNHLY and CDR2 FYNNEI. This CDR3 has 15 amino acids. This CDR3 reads CASSITPGQGYEQYF. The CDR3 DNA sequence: TGTGCCAGCAGCATTACGCCGGGACAGGGATACGAGCAGTACTTC. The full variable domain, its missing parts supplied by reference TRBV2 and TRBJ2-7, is EPEVTQTPSHQVTQMGQEVILRCVPISNHLYFYWYRQILGQKVEFLVSFYNNEISEKSEIFDDQFSVERPDGSNFTLKIRSTKLEDSAMYFCASSITPGQGYEQYFGPGTRLTVT.

The CDR3 DNA follows: TGCAGCGTGTCGACGGGACTTCACACCGATACGCAGTATTTT. Protein: CSVSTGLHTDTQYF. The chain couples TRBV29-1 to TRBJ2-3, with TRBD2 as a possible D gene (6 bases). This CDR3 region has 14 residues. Looked up from germline, CDR1 is SQVTM and CDR2 is ANQGSEA. V lost 6 bases to trimming and J lost 6 bases, with 19 bases between them.

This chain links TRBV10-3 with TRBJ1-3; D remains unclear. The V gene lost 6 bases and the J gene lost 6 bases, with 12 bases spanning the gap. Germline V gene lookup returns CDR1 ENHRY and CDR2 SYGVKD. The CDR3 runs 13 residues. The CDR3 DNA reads TGTGCCATCAGACCGGGTCCCGAAAACACCATATATTTT. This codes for CAIRPGPENTIYF.

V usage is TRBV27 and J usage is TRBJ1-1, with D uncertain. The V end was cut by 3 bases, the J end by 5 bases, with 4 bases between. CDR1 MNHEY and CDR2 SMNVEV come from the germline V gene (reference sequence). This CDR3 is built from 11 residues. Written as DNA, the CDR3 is TGTGCCAGCAGTTTCGGTACTGAAGCTTTCTTT. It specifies CASSFGTEAFF.

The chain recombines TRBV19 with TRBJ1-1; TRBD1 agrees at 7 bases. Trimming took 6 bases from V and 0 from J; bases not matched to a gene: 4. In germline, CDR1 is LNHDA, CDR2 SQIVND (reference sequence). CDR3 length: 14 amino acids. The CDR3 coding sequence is TGTGCCAGTAGAAAAGGGACAGTGAACACTGAAGCTTTCTTT. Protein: CASRKGTVNTEAFF.

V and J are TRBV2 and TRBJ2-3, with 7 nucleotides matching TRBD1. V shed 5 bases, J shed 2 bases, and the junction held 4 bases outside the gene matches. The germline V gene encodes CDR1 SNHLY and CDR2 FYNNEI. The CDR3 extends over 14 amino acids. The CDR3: CASSLDRDTDTQYF. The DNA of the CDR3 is TGTGCCAGCAGTCTCGACAGGGACACAGATACGCAGTATTTT.

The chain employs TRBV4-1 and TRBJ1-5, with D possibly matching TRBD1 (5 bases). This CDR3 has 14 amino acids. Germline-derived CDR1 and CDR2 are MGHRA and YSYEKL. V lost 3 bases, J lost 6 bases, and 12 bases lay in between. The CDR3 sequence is CASSQGVGGQPQHF. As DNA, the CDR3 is TGCGCCAGCAGCCAGGGGGTGGGGGGTCAGCCCCAGCATTTT.

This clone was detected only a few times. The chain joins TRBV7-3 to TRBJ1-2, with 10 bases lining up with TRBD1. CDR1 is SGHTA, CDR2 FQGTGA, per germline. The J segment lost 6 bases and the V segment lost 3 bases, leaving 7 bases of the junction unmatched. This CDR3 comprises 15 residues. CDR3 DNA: TGTGCCAGCAGCTTGACAGGGGGCGGCTTAGATGGCTACACCTTC. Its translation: CASSLTGGGLDGYTF.

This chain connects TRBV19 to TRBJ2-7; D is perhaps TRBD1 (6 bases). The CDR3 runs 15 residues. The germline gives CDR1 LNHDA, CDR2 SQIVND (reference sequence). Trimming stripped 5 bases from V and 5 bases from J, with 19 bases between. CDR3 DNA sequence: TGTGCCAGTAGTGTGGACGAGGGGGATTATCACGAGCAGTACTTC. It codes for CASSVDEGDYHEQYF.

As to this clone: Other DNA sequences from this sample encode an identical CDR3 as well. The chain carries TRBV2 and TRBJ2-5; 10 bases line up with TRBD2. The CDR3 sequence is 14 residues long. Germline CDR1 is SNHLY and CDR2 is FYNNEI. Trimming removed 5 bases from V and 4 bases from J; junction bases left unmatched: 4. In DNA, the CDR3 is TGTGCCAGCAGTCCGGGACTAGCGTCAGAGACCCAGTACTTC. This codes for CASSPGLASETQYF.

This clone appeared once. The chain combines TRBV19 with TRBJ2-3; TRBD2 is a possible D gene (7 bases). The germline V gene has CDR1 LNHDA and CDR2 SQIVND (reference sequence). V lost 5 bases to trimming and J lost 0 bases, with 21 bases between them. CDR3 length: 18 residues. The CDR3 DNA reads TGTGCCAGTAGTGGCGGGTGGGGGGGACACCCTAGCACAGATACGCAGTATTTT. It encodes CASSGGWGGHPSTDTQYF.

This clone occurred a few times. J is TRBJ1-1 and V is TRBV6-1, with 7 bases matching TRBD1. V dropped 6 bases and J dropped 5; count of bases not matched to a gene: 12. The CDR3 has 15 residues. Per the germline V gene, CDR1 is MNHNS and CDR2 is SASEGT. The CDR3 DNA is TGTGCCAGCAGAACGTCCGGGACAGCAAGTACTGAAGCTTTCTTT. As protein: CASRTSGTASTEAFF.

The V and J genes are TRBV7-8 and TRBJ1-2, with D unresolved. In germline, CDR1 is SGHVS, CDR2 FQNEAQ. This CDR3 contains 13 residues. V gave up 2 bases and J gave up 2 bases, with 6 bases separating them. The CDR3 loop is CASSLNRNYGYTF. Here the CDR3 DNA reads TGTGCCAGCAGCTTAAACAGAAACTATGGCTACACCTTC.

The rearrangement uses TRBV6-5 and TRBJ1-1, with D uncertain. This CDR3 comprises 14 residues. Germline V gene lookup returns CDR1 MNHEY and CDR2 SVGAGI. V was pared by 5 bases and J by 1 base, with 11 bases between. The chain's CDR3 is CASSPSGENTEAFF. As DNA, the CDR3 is TGTGCCAGCAGTCCCTCGGGAGAGAACACTGAAGCTTTCTTT.

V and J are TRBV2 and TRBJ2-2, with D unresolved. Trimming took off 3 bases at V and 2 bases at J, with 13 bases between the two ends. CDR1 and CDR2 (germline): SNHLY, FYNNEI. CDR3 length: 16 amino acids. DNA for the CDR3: TGTGCCAGCAGTGATGATGCCGCCGGTAACACCGGGGAGCTGTTTTTT. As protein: CASSDDAAGNTGELFF.

In DNA, the CDR3 is TGTGCCAGCTCACCACCTTCCGTGGGCCCAGGCACTGAAGCTTTCTTT. Protein: CASSPPSVGPGTEAFF. V usage is TRBV18 and J usage is TRBJ1-1; D call uncertain. Germline V lookup: CDR1 KGHSH, CDR2 LQKENI. Trimming took off 0 bases at V and 4 bases at J, with 15 bases between the two ends. This CDR3 is built from 16 residues.

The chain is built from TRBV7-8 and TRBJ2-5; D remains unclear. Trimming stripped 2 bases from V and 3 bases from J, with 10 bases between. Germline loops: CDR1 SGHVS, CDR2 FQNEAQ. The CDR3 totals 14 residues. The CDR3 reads CASSLRSTEETQYF. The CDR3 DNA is TGTGCCAGCAGCTTACGAAGTACAGAAGAGACCCAGTACTTC.

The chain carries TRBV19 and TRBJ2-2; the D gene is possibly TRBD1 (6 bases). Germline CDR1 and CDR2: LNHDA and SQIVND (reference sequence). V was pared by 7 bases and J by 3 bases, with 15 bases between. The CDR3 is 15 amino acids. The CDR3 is CASKVGGRDTGELFF. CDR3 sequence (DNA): TGTGCCAGTAAAGTAGGGGGTAGGGACACCGGGGAGCTGTTTTTT.

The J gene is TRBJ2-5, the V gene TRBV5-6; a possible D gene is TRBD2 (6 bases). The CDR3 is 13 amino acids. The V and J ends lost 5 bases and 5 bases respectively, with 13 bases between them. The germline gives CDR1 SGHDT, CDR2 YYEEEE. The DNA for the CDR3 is TGTGCCAGCAGTCTTCCCGGAGGGGAGACCCAGTACTTC. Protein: CASSLPGGETQYF.

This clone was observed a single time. The CDR3 nucleotides read TGTGCCAGCAGCGTAGGGGATAGCGGGAGGGCCCAAGGATACAATGAGCAGTTCTTC. Amino acids: CASSVGDSGRAQGYNEQFF. V and J are TRBV9 and TRBJ2-1; 11 positions match TRBD2. Trimming cost V 0 bases and J 4 bases; bases outside gene matches: 12. Germline CDR1 and CDR2: SGDLS and YYNGEE. The CDR3 covers 19 residues.

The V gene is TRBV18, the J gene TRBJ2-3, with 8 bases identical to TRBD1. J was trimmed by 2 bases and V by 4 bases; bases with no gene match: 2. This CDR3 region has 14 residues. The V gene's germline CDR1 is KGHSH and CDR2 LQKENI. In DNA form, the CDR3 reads TGTGCCAGCTCACGACAGGGGTCCACAGATACGCAGTATTTT. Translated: CASSRQGSTDTQYF.

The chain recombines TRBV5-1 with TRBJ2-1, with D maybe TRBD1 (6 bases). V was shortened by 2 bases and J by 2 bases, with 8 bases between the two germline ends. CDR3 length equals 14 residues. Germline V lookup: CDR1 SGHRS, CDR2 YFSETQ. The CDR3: CASSLGGAYNEQFF. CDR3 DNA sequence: TGCGCCAGCAGCTTAGGGGGAGCCTACAATGAGCAGTTCTTC.

In nucleotides, the CDR3 is TGTGCCAGCAGCTTAGGTGGGGGCGGCGAAGCTTTCTTT. Translation gives CASSLGGGGEAFF. The chain is built from TRBV7-9 and TRBJ1-1; tentatively, D is TRBD1 (6 bases). The CDR3 contains 13 residues. Trimming removed 1 base from V and 8 bases from J, with 11 bases in between. The germline gives CDR1 SEHNR, CDR2 FQNEAQ (reference sequence).

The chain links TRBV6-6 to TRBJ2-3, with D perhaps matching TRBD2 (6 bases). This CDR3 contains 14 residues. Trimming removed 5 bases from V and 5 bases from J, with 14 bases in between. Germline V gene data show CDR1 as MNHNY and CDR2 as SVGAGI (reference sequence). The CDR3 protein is CASSPGTLRDTQYF. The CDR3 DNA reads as TGTGCCAGCAGTCCCGGGACTTTGAGAGATACGCAGTATTTT.

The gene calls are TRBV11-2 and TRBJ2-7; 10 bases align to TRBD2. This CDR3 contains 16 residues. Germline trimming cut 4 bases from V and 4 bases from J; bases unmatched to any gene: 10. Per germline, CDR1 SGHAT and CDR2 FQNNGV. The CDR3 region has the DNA TGTGCCAGCAGCTCCCCGGGAGCGGGGGGGCGATACGAGCAGTACTTC. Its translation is CASSSPGAGGRYEQYF.

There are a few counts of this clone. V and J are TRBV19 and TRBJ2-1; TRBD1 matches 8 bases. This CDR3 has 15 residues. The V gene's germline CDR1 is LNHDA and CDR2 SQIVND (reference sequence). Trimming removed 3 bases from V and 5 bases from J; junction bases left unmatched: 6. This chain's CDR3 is CASSIRTGNNNEQFF. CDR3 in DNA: TGTGCCAGTAGTATCCGGACAGGGAATAACAATGAGCAGTTCTTC.

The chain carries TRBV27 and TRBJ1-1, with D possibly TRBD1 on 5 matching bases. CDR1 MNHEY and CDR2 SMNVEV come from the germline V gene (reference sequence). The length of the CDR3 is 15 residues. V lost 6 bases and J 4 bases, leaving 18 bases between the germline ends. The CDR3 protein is CASRHQLGGVTEAFF. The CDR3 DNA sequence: TGTGCCAGCAGACATCAGTTGGGGGGTGTCACTGAAGCTTTCTTT.

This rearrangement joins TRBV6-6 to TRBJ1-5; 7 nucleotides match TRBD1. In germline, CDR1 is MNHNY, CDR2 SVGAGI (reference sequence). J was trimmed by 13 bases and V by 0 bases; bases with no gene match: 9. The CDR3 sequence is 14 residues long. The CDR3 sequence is CASSYSTGLESQHF. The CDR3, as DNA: TGTGCCAGCAGTTACTCGACAGGGTTGGAGTCGCAGCATTTT.